The 23 T cell receptor beta chains presented below share a single source sample, sequenced in a study of beta chain features in type 1 diabetes. cDNA synthesis used the whole RNA isolate, giving expressed TCRB sequences. Profiling relied on immunoSEQ multiplex PCR, and the TCRdb table lists in-frame clones only, not all of them. The sample includes around 280,000 clones, 8% of them seen just once. Sequencing used central memory CD4+ T cells from blood. These receptors were obtained from a woman aged 18-30 years in good health.

For this clone: Other DNA variants within this sample encode the same CDR3. The V and J genes are TRBV4-2 and TRBJ1-1, with D maybe TRBD1 (5 bases). This CDR3 has 14 residues. Trimming left V 0 bases short and J 5 bases short, with 10 bases between. Germline V lookup: CDR1 LGHNA, CDR2 YNFKEQ. CDR3 in DNA: TGTGCCAGCAGCCAAGATCCCCGGGGGACTGAAGCTTTCTTT. It encodes CASSQDPRGTEAFF.

CDR3 DNA: TGTGCCAGCAGTTTACAGGGGGCAAGGAATGAGCAGTTCTTC. Translating gives CASSLQGARNEQFF. This rearrangement joins TRBV28 to TRBJ2-1, with 8 positions matching TRBD1. Germline lookup yields CDR1 MDHEN and CDR2 SYDVKM. V shed 2 bases, J shed 7 bases, and the junction held 4 bases outside the gene matches. The CDR3 has 14 amino acids. The variable domain in full, completed from reference TRBV28 and TRBJ2-1, reads DVKVTQSSRYLVKRTGEKVFLECVQDMDHENMFWYRQDPGLGLRLIYFSYDVKMKEKGDIPEGYSVSREKKERFSLILESASTNQTSMYLCASSLQGARNEQFFGPGTRLTVL.

V and J are TRBV7-3 and TRBJ1-1; 9 bases fit TRBD1. V gave up 4 bases and J gave up 1 base; unmatched junction bases: 10. The CDR3 is 17 residues long. The germline CDR1 and CDR2 sequences are SGHTA and FQGTGA. This chain's CDR3 is CASSSGPGTGPNTEAFF. CDR3 bases: TGTGCCAGCAGCTCGGGTCCCGGGACAGGGCCGAACACTGAAGCTTTCTTT.

The CDR3 DNA is TGTGCCAGCAGCTTAAGTGGAGTAACCGGGGAGCTGTTTTTT. Its protein is CASSLSGVTGELFF. This sequence joins TRBV7-8 and TRBJ2-2; unclear D gene. Germline loops: CDR1 SGHVS, CDR2 FQNEAQ. V lost 2 bases and J 5 bases, leaving 9 bases between the germline ends. The CDR3 has 14 residues.

The J gene is TRBJ2-7, the V gene TRBV28; 7 bases fit TRBD2. The CDR3 consists of 13 residues. Trimming cost V 6 bases and J 4 bases; bases outside gene matches: 6. The germline CDR1 and CDR2 sequences are MDHEN and SYDVKM. The CDR3, as DNA: TGTGCCAGCAGCCATCCGGGGGGATACGAGCAGTACGTC. Protein sequence: CASSHPGGYEQYV.

The chain employs TRBV5-4 and TRBJ2-2; D is uncertain. CDR1 SGHNT and CDR2 YYREEE come from the germline V gene (reference sequence). The V gene lost 2 bases and the J gene lost 4 bases, with 9 bases spanning the gap. The CDR3 contains 14 residues. The CDR3 reads CASSLSGSTGELFF. In DNA form, the CDR3 reads TGTGCCAGCAGCTTATCAGGATCCACCGGGGAGCTGTTTTTT.

This sequence joins TRBV19 and TRBJ2-7, with TRBD2 matching 9 bases. V lost 5 bases and J lost 0; bases outside the gene matches: 8. The V gene's germline CDR1 is LNHDA and CDR2 SQIVND (reference sequence). This CDR3 is 16 amino acids long. CDR3 DNA: TGTGCCAGTAGTGTGACCCTAGCGGGAACCTCCTACGAGCAGTACTTC. Protein: CASSVTLAGTSYEQYF.

Only a few counts were recorded for this clone. The chain has TRBV6-1 and TRBJ2-3; no firm D call. Trimming left V 1 base short and J 1 base short, with 12 bases between. CDR1 is MNHNS and CDR2 is SASEGT in the germline V gene. The CDR3 spans 16 residues. The CDR3 sequence: CASSEVANTGTDTQYF. As DNA, the CDR3 is TGTGCCAGCAGTGAAGTCGCGAACACCGGCACAGATACGCAGTATTTT.

Worth noting for this clone: With a much larger clone just one base away, this may be a read error. The genes are TRBV7-3 and TRBJ2-3; unclear D gene. CDR1 is SGHTA, CDR2 FQGTGA, per germline. There are 12 residues in the CDR3. V lost 2 bases and J lost 5, with 5 bases in between. For the CDR3, the DNA is TGTGCCAGCAGCTTAGAAGGAGATACGCAGTATTTT. Protein sequence: CASSLEGDTQYF.

This clone was detected ten times or more. The rearrangement joins TRBV7-2 to TRBJ2-2; D may be TRBD1 or TRBD2 (6 bases each). Between the trimmed V and J ends, which lost 5 bases and 5 bases, there was a span of 15 bases. From germline, CDR1 is SGHTA and CDR2 FQGNSA. CDR3 length equals 15 residues. Written as DNA, the CDR3 is TGTGCCAGCAGCCGTCGGAGGGGGACGACCGGGGAGCTGTTTTTT. This sequence encodes CASSRRRGTTGELFF.

The V gene is TRBV5-8, the J gene TRBJ2-5, with TRBD1 as a possible D gene (6 bases). The germline gives CDR1 SGHTS, CDR2 YDEGEE. This CDR3 is 13 amino acids long. V was shortened by 4 bases and J by 4 bases, with 11 bases between the two germline ends. The CDR3 reads CASSHRERETQYF. CDR3 coding DNA: TGTGCCAGCAGCCACAGGGAGCGAGAGACCCAGTACTTC.

This clone came up a few times. The V gene is TRBV5-4, the J gene TRBJ2-1; weak D call: TRBD2 (6 bases). This CDR3 region has 15 residues. Looked up from germline, CDR1 is SGHNT and CDR2 is YYREEE (reference sequence). V lost 4 bases, J lost 13 bases, and 24 bases lay in between. The chain's CDR3 is CASSRTGDLPFPQFF. CDR3 DNA sequence: TGTGCCAGCAGCAGGACGGGAGACCTTCCCTTCCCCCAGTTCTTC. Full variable domain (remainder filled in from reference TRBV5-4 and TRBJ2-1): ETGVTQSPTHLIKTRGQQVTLRCSSQSGHNTVSWYQQALGQGPQFIFQYYREEENGRGNFPPRFSGLQFPNYSSELNVNALELDDSALYLCASSRTGDLPFPQFFGPGTRLTVL.

The genes are TRBV4-3 and TRBJ2-7, with 9 bases that match TRBD1. V shed 0 bases, J shed 4 bases, and the junction held 4 bases outside the gene matches. CDR1 and CDR2 (germline): LGHNA, YSLEER. There are 15 residues in the CDR3. The CDR3 nucleotides are TGCGCCAGCAGCCAAGAGCACGGACAGGGGTACGAGCAGTACGTC. This codes for CASSQEHGQGYEQYV.

This chain links TRBV6-5 with TRBJ2-1; 14 bases align to TRBD2. CDR3 length equals 16 residues. Trimming took 2 bases from V and 8 from J; bases not matched to a gene: 5. CDR1 and CDR2 (germline): MNHEY, SVGAGI. The CDR3 region is CASSYVWTSGGHEQFF. DNA of the CDR3: TGTGCCAGCAGTTACGTCTGGACTAGCGGGGGGCATGAGCAGTTCTTC.

This clone was detected only a few times. V is TRBV12-5 and J is TRBJ1-5, with D unclear. The CDR3 is made up of 11 amino acids. Germline V gives CDR1 LGHNT, CDR2 FRNRAP. V was cut by 5 bases and J by 6 bases, with 5 bases left in between. The CDR3 region has the DNA TGTGCTAGTGGTCCCGGTCAGCCCCAGCATTTT. This encodes CASGPGQPQHF.

The V gene is TRBV4-1, the J gene TRBJ2-1, with TRBD2 matching 12 bases. The CDR3 spans 16 residues. Germline V gene data show CDR1 as MGHRA and CDR2 as YSYEKL. Trimming cost V 1 base and J 8 bases; bases outside gene matches: 6. CDR3 amino acids: CASSQGLAGVGDEQFF. Written as DNA, the CDR3 is TGCGCCAGCAGCCAAGGACTAGCGGGAGTTGGGGATGAGCAGTTCTTC.

This clone was seen more than once but under ten times. The chain uses TRBV7-2 and TRBJ2-1; 10 bases are a match to TRBD1. The V gene end was trimmed by 8 bases and the J gene end by 11 bases; junction bases not matched to a gene: 12. Germline lookup yields CDR1 SGHTA and CDR2 FQGNSA. This CDR3 comprises 14 residues. The CDR3 DNA is TGTGCCAGCGGGGGTGGGACAGGGGCCCCCCAGCAGTTCTTC. The encoded protein is CASGGGTGAPQQFF.

The chain uses TRBV4-3 and TRBJ2-2; 8 nucleotides align to TRBD1. The CDR3 length is 18 residues. Unmatched junction bases numbered 8, after V lost 0 bases and J lost 2 bases. In germline, CDR1 is LGHNA, CDR2 YSLEER. The CDR3 bases are TGCGCCAGCAGCCAAGATCTTACCGGGACAGGTAACACCGGGGAGCTGTTTTTT. Amino acids: CASSQDLTGTGNTGELFF.

The chain is built from TRBV18 and TRBJ2-7, with no clear D. This CDR3 has 13 amino acids. Between the trimmed V and J ends, which lost 2 bases and 6 bases, there was a span of 11 bases. Looked up from germline, CDR1 is KGHSH and CDR2 is LQKENI. The CDR3 reads CASSPGVASEQYV. CDR3 in DNA: TGTGCCAGCTCACCAGGGGTAGCTAGCGAGCAGTACGTC.

The gene calls are TRBV19 and TRBJ1-2; 7 positions agree with TRBD1. CDR3 size: 16 residues. V dropped 7 bases and J dropped 6; count of bases not matched to a gene: 17. Germline CDR1 is LNHDA and CDR2 is SQIVND (reference sequence). The CDR3 DNA follows: TGTGCCAGTACCCCGGGACAGTACCTGTCTCCCAATGGCTACACCTTC. Its protein is CASTPGQYLSPNGYTF.

This clone has a handful of counts. The chain employs TRBV9 and TRBJ2-2; D is possibly TRBD1 or TRBD2 (5 bases each). Germline V gene sequence: CDR1 SGDLS, CDR2 YYNGEE. Trimming cost V 4 bases and J 4 bases, with 17 bases left between them. The CDR3 covers 16 residues. DNA for the CDR3: TGTGCCAGCAGCCCCAGAGGGACGGCGACCACCGGGGAGCTGTTTTTT. Its translation is CASSPRGTATTGELFF. Combining the CDR3 with reference TRBV9 and TRBJ2-2 gives the whole variable domain DSGVTQTPKHLITATGQRVTLRCSPRSGDLSVYWYQQSLDQGLQFLIQYYNGEERAKGNILERFSAQQFPDLHSELNLSSLELGDSALYFCASSPRGTATTGELFFGEGSRLTVL.

The V call is TRBV5-1, the J call TRBJ2-5, with a possible D match to TRBD1 (6 bases). This CDR3 is 14 amino acids long. CDR1 and CDR2 from the germline V gene are SGHRS and YFSETQ. The V gene lost 4 bases and the J gene lost 3 bases, with 13 bases spanning the gap. The CDR3 nucleotides read TGCGCCAGCAGCGTACAGGGATGGGAAGAGACCCAGTACTTC. Translating it yields CASSVQGWEETQYF. Full variable domain (remainder filled in from reference TRBV5-1 and TRBJ2-5): KAGVTQTPRYLIKTRGQQVTLSCSPISGHRSVSWYQQTPGQGLQFLFEYFSETQRNKGNFPGRFSGRQFSNSRSEMNVSTLELGDSALYLCASSVQGWEETQYFGPGTRLLVL.

This clone was picked up a small number of times. V gene TRBV19 combines with J gene TRBJ2-7; maybe TRBD2 (5 bases). Trimming cost V 6 bases and J 2 bases, with 20 bases left between them. CDR1 and CDR2 from the germline V gene are LNHDA and SQIVND (reference sequence). The CDR3 loop spans 16 amino acids. The CDR3 region is CASSQTGGRMPYEQYV. DNA for the CDR3: TGTGCCAGTAGCCAAACCGGAGGCCGCATGCCCTACGAGCAGTACGTC.